One and the same sample provided the 32 T cell receptor beta chains below, sequenced in a study of identifying expanded T cells in peripheral blood. TCRdb's table, derived via immunoSEQ multiplex PCR, lists solely in-frame clones and lacks some. Counted here are 70,000 or so clones, under 90% occurring once; the ten biggest clones make up 3% to 4%. Sequenced: blood. These receptors were obtained from a person between 18 and 70 years old in good health.

This clone appeared a single time. The rearrangement joins TRBV6-4 to TRBJ2-3; TRBD1 or TRBD2 may be the D gene (6 bases each). Germline V gene lookup returns CDR1 MRHNA and CDR2 SNTAGT. V was clipped by 7 bases and J by 6 bases, with 20 bases between them. This CDR3 contains 15 residues. CDR3 in DNA: TGTGCCAGCAACGGCAGGGGCGGGATACGGGATACGCAGTATTTT. Protein: CASNGRGGIRDTQYF.

The rearrangement joins TRBV6-5 to TRBJ1-2; maybe TRBD1 (6 bases). Germline lookup yields CDR1 MNHEY and CDR2 SVGAGI. This CDR3 comprises 12 residues. The V end was cut by 8 bases, the J end by 4 bases, with 11 bases between. The CDR3 nucleotides are TGTGCCAGCCGAACAGGGCCCTATGGCTACACCTTC. Protein product: CASRTGPYGYTF.

This rearrangement joins TRBV4-2 to TRBJ1-3, with D perhaps matching TRBD1 (6 bases). The CDR3 is 16 amino acids. Trimming took off 1 base at V and 3 bases at J, with 13 bases between the two ends. Germline lookup yields CDR1 LGHNA and CDR2 YNFKEQ. CDR3 in amino acids: CASSQAPGGGGNTIYF. CDR3 DNA sequence: TGTGCCAGCAGCCAAGCCCCCGGGGGCGGTGGAAACACCATATATTTT.

The chain is built from TRBV9 and TRBJ2-2; D gene ambiguous. The germline V gene encodes CDR1 SGDLS and CDR2 YYNGEE. The CDR3 totals 15 residues. Trimming took 4 bases from V and 5 from J, leaving 15 bases between them. CDR3 nucleotides: TGTGCCAGCAGCCCTTCGATGTTAGTAACCGGGGAGCTGTTTTTT. Its protein product is CASSPSMLVTGELFF. Combining the CDR3 with reference TRBV9 and TRBJ2-2 gives the whole variable domain DSGVTQTPKHLITATGQRVTLRCSPRSGDLSVYWYQQSLDQGLQFLIQYYNGEERAKGNILERFSAQQFPDLHSELNLSSLELGDSALYFCASSPSMLVTGELFFGEGSRLTVL.

The chain couples TRBV6-6 to TRBJ1-2; D gene ambiguous. The CDR3 is 12 residues long. Trimming left V 2 bases short and J 6 bases short, with 7 bases between. Per germline, CDR1 MNHNY and CDR2 SVGAGI (reference sequence). CDR3 nucleotides: TGTGCCAGCAGTTACCGAGGGAATGGCTACACCTTC. It codes for CASSYRGNGYTF.

The CDR3 spells CASSLASGGGYTF. The CDR3 DNA is TGTGCCAGCAGTTTGGCGTCGGGTGGGGGCTACACCTTC. This chain joins TRBV27 and TRBJ1-2; no reliable D call. CDR1 and CDR2 from the germline V gene are MNHEY and SMNVEV (reference sequence). This CDR3 has 13 amino acids. Trimming cost V 3 bases and J 8 bases, with 13 bases left between them.

The gene calls are TRBV6-6 and TRBJ2-7, with D possibly being TRBD1 or TRBD2 (7 bases each). V lost 7 bases and J lost 3, with 19 bases in between. CDR1 is MNHNY, CDR2 SVGAGI, per germline (reference sequence). This CDR3 has 15 residues. The CDR3 nucleotides are TGTGCCAGCACTGAGCGGGACAGCAAATTCTACGAGCAGTACTTC. Translated, it gives CASTERDSKFYEQYF.

The V and J genes are TRBV4-3 and TRBJ2-7; TRBD1 matches 10 bases. The junction had 8 bases not matched to a gene; V was cut back by 0 bases and J by 9 bases. This CDR3 spans 15 amino acids. Germline CDR1 and CDR2: LGHNA and YSLEER. Here the CDR3 reads CASSQDIGTGVVQYF. CDR3 coding DNA: TGCGCCAGCAGCCAAGATATTGGGACAGGGGTCGTGCAGTACTTC.

The chain links TRBV6-5 to TRBJ2-3, with D tentatively TRBD2 (7 bases). Per the germline V gene, CDR1 is MNHEY and CDR2 is SVGAGI. Trimming cost V 7 bases and J 2 bases, with 16 bases left between them. This CDR3 spans 15 amino acids. For the CDR3, the DNA is TGTGCCAGCATCGTCAACGGGGGGCCCACAGATACGCAGTATTTT. Residues: CASIVNGGPTDTQYF.

This clone was observed many times. For the CDR3, the DNA is TGTGCCAGTAGTGCACAGGTCTCGGTCAGCGAGCAGTACTTC. Protein sequence: CASSAQVSVSEQYF. V and J are TRBV19 and TRBJ2-7; tentatively, D is TRBD1 (5 bases). The CDR3 has 14 residues. The V gene lost 5 bases and the J gene lost 6 bases, with 17 bases spanning the gap. Germline values: CDR1 LNHDA, CDR2 SQIVND (reference sequence).

The chain employs TRBV10-2 and TRBJ1-4; the D gene is possibly TRBD1 (5 bases). The ends were cut back, 8 bases at V and 6 bases at J, with 16 bases in the middle. Germline-derived CDR1 and CDR2 are WSHSY and SAAADI. The CDR3 extends over 14 amino acids. The CDR3 reads CASRDWGGDEKLFF. The CDR3, as DNA: TGCGCCAGCCGCGATTGGGGGGGGGATGAAAAACTGTTTTTT.

J is TRBJ2-1 and V is TRBV5-4; D is possibly TRBD1 or TRBD2 (7 bases each). The V end lost 4 bases, the J end lost 5 bases, and 16 bases lay between the germline ends. There are 15 residues in the CDR3. Germline loops: CDR1 SGHNT, CDR2 YYREEE (reference sequence). For the CDR3, the DNA is TGTGCCAGCAGCCAGGGGGGGCATCTAGACAATGAGCAGTTCTTC. Its translation: CASSQGGHLDNEQFF.

The rearrangement links TRBV7-2 to TRBJ1-4; D may be TRBD1 (6 bases). V was trimmed by 6 bases and J by 5 bases, leaving 16 bases between them. This CDR3 has 15 residues. Germline CDR1 SGHTA, CDR2 FQGNSA. CDR3 nucleotide sequence: TGTGCCAGCAGTCTAAACCGGGGACACAATGAAAAACTGTTTTTT. This translates into CASSLNRGHNEKLFF.

This chain connects TRBV6-5 to TRBJ1-3; D is uncertain. There are 13 residues in the CDR3. Between the trimmed V and J ends, which lost 7 bases and 2 bases, there was a span of 9 bases. In germline, CDR1 is MNHEY, CDR2 SVGAGI. The CDR3 protein is CASTMGPGNTIYF. The CDR3 DNA reads as TGTGCCAGCACCATGGGCCCTGGAAACACCATATATTTT.

This chain uses TRBV7-2 with TRBJ2-7; D remains unclear. Germline loops: CDR1 SGHTA, CDR2 FQGNSA. The CDR3 has 14 residues. V was cut by 1 base and J by 7 bases, with 14 bases left in between. The CDR3 coding sequence is TGTGCCAGCAGCTTAGAACCGGGCCGTTGGGAGCAGTACTTC. It translates to CASSLEPGRWEQYF.

The rearrangement uses TRBV5-6 and TRBJ1-3; D may be TRBD1 (6 bases). This CDR3 has 15 amino acids. Trimming stripped 0 bases from V and 2 bases from J, with 9 bases between. Germline V gene lookup returns CDR1 SGHDT and CDR2 YYEEEE. The CDR3, as DNA: TGTGCCAGCAGCTTGGAAGCAGGGGCTGGAAACACCATATATTTT. Amino acid sequence: CASSLEAGAGNTIYF.

V is TRBV6-1 and J is TRBJ2-3; TRBD1 matches 9 bases. The CDR3 totals 16 residues. The J segment lost 3 bases and the V segment lost 2 bases, leaving 6 bases of the junction unmatched. Germline loops: CDR1 MNHNS, CDR2 SASEGT. The CDR3 is CASSEWGQGATDTQYF. For the CDR3, the DNA is TGTGCCAGCAGTGAATGGGGACAGGGTGCGACAGATACGCAGTATTTT.

The rearrangement links TRBV4-3 to TRBJ2-1; TRBD2 agrees at 14 bases. The germline gives CDR1 LGHNA, CDR2 YSLEER. The V segment lost 0 bases and the J segment 10 bases; nucleotides outside the gene matches: 8. The CDR3 has 17 residues. Here the CDR3 reads CASSQDSRLAGGQEQFF. The CDR3 nucleotides are TGCGCCAGCAGCCAAGACTCCCGACTAGCGGGGGGGCAAGAGCAGTTCTTC.

The chain has TRBV4-1 and TRBJ2-7; 8 bases map to TRBD2. CDR1 is MGHRA, CDR2 YSYEKL, per germline. V shed 4 bases, J shed 0 bases, and the junction held 5 bases outside the gene matches. The CDR3 consists of 15 residues. DNA for the CDR3: TGCGCCAGCAGCCGGACTAGCATGAGCTCCTACGAGCAGTACTTC. Its translation is CASSRTSMSSYEQYF.

In nucleotides, the CDR3 is TGTGCCAGCAGCCAAGGTAGTGAGCAGTTCTTC. Translating gives CASSQGSEQFF. The chain employs TRBV11-3 and TRBJ2-1; D gene uncertain. The V gene's germline CDR1 is SGHNT and CDR2 YENEEA. This CDR3 contains 11 residues. The V gene lost 5 bases and the J gene lost 9 bases, with 8 bases spanning the gap.

This chain joins TRBV4-1 and TRBJ2-2; tentative D call: TRBD1 (6 bases). This CDR3 is built from 15 residues. Per the germline V gene, CDR1 is MGHRA and CDR2 is YSYEKL. V lost 7 bases to trimming and J lost 0 bases, with 12 bases between them. For the CDR3, the DNA is TGCGCCAGCAAAGGACAGACAACGAACACCGGGGAGCTGTTTTTT. Protein: CASKGQTTNTGELFF.

The count of this clone is one. The gene calls are TRBV2 and TRBJ2-3; 9 nucleotides agree with TRBD1. The germline V gene has CDR1 SNHLY and CDR2 FYNNEI. With 0 bases clipped from V and 14 bases from J, the junction kept 9 bases outside the gene matches. There are 14 residues in the CDR3. This CDR3 reads CASSEAATGGGPYF. The CDR3 DNA follows: TGTGCCAGCAGTGAAGCGGCGACAGGGGGGGGACCGTATTTT.

A few counts support this clone. This sequence joins TRBV19 and TRBJ1-2, with 7 bases that match TRBD1. Trimming cost V 8 bases and J 3 bases; bases outside gene matches: 3. CDR1 LNHDA and CDR2 SQIVND come from the germline V gene (reference sequence). The CDR3 is made up of 12 amino acids. CDR3 sequence (DNA): TGTGCCAGTGCAGACAGGGACTATGGCTACACCTTC. Amino acids: CASADRDYGYTF.

This chain connects TRBV4-3 to TRBJ1-5; D is perhaps TRBD1 (6 bases). CDR1 is LGHNA, CDR2 YSLEER, per germline. This CDR3 region has 18 residues. V lost 0 bases and J 1 base, leaving 16 bases between the germline ends. CDR3 region: CASSQDRGQRGSNQPQHF. As DNA, the CDR3 is TGCGCCAGCAGCCAAGATCGGGGGCAGAGAGGAAGCAATCAGCCCCAGCATTTT.

V gene TRBV4-3 combines with J gene TRBJ2-1; tentatively, D is TRBD1 (6 bases). This CDR3 spans 13 amino acids. From germline, CDR1 is LGHNA and CDR2 YSLEER. The V and J ends lost 1 base and 13 bases respectively, with 14 bases between them. CDR3 in DNA: TGCGCCAGCAGCCAAGTAGACGGACAGTATCAGTTCTTC. Protein sequence: CASSQVDGQYQFF.

The CDR3 here is CASSPPSGGNTEAFF. In DNA form, the CDR3 reads TGTGCCAGCTCACCACCGTCCGGAGGGAACACTGAAGCTTTCTTT. The chain is built from TRBV18 and TRBJ1-1, with D unresolved. This CDR3 region has 15 residues. V gave up 0 bases and J gave up 1 base, with 9 bases separating them. The germline V gene encodes CDR1 KGHSH and CDR2 LQKENI.

CDR3 coding DNA: TGTGCCAGCAGCTTTTGGGGGGGCCCCACAGATACGCAGTATTTT. Translating gives CASSFWGGPTDTQYF. The V call is TRBV5-4, the J call TRBJ2-3; D possibly corresponds to TRBD2 (7 bases). This CDR3 has 15 amino acids. Between the trimmed V and J ends, which lost 2 bases and 2 bases, there was a span of 12 bases. Germline CDR1 SGHNT, CDR2 YYREEE (reference sequence).

This clone was recorded only once. J is TRBJ2-5 and V is TRBV28, with 7 bases fitting TRBD1. V dropped 5 bases and J dropped 4; count of bases not matched to a gene: 13. Looked up from germline, CDR1 is MDHEN and CDR2 is SYDVKM. There are 16 residues in the CDR3. As DNA, the CDR3 is TGTGCCAGCAGTCCCTCGGGACAGACCCAACTAGAGACCCAGTACTTC. It codes for CASSPSGQTQLETQYF.

The chain links TRBV4-2 to TRBJ2-6, with D possibly being TRBD2 (5 bases). Trimming removed 5 bases at V and 0 bases at J, with 14 bases between. The CDR3 spans 17 residues. Germline CDR1 reads LGHNA; CDR2 reads YNFKEQ. This CDR3 is CASSFGGRSSGANVLTF. The CDR3, as DNA: TGTGCCAGCAGCTTTGGAGGCAGGAGCTCTGGGGCCAACGTCCTGACTTTC.

The chain carries TRBV6-1 and TRBJ2-1, with 7 bases matching TRBD2. With V trimmed by 4 bases and J by 8 bases, 8 bases remained unmatched. This CDR3 is 14 amino acids long. Germline V gene sequence: CDR1 MNHNS, CDR2 SASEGT. The CDR3 DNA sequence: TGTGCCAGCAGTGGTGGGCTAGCGGTCCATGAGCAGTTCTTC. It is translated as CASSGGLAVHEQFF.

The rearrangement uses TRBV7-9 and TRBJ2-1, with D unresolved. V was shortened by 5 bases and J by 7 bases, with 12 bases between the two germline ends. CDR1 is SEHNR, CDR2 FQNEAQ, per germline (reference sequence). The CDR3 covers 13 residues. The CDR3 nucleotides are TGTGCCAGCAGCCCGGACGGAGAGAATGAGCAGTTCTTC. It codes for CASSPDGENEQFF.

This chain links TRBV6-5 with TRBJ1-2; a possible D gene is TRBD1 (5 bases). CDR1 is MNHEY and CDR2 is SVGAGI in the germline V gene. This CDR3 has 15 residues. Trimming cost V 6 bases and J 2 bases, with 16 bases left between them. CDR3 sequence (DNA): TGTGCCAGCAGCTTTGACAGTTTCACCAACTATGGCTACACCTTC. Residues: CASSFDSFTNYGYTF.